One sample yielded the 8 T cell receptor beta chains listed below, sequenced in a study of CD8 T cells in ankylosing spondylitis. TCRdb re-called the 5' RACE reads with MiXCR, one entry per CDR3 protein. The sample records a few hundred thousand distinct CDR3 sequences, approximately 12% being singletons. Sequences were obtained from blood, either unsorted or a sorted T cell fraction (not recorded which). The source of these receptors is a male donor with ankylosing spondylitis or in good health (not recorded which).

V is TRBV6-2 or TRBV6-3 and J is TRBJ1-6; D gene uncertain. The CDR3 length is 17 residues. Trimming removed 2 bases at V and 7 bases at J, with 18 bases between. CDR1 and CDR2 from the germline V gene are MNHEY and SVGEGT. CDR3 sequence: CASSYMATDLNNSPLHF. In DNA form, the CDR3 reads TGTGCCAGCAGTTACATGGCGACGGACCTCAACAATTCACCCCTCCACTTT.

There are a few counts of this clonotype. The chain has TRBV11-2 and TRBJ2-7; D remains ambiguous. Germline CDR1 is SGHAT and CDR2 is FQNNGV. The CDR3 spans 14 residues. V lost 1 base to trimming and J lost 3 bases, with 10 bases between them. CDR3 protein: CASSLVADYYEQYF. For the CDR3, the DNA is TGTGCCAGCAGCTTAGTTGCGGATTACTACGAGCAGTACTTC.

Remarks on this clonotype: Just one base apart from a much larger clone, this may be a read error. The chain employs TRBV5-1 and TRBJ2-1, with unresolved D. CDR1 and CDR2 from the germline V gene are SGHRS and YFSETQ. This CDR3 has 12 residues. The CDR3 is CTSSLPGEEQFF. The CDR3 DNA sequence: TGCACCAGCAGCTTGCCTGGGGAAGAGCAGTTCTTC.

This clonotype was detected ten times or more. The chain couples TRBV6-2 or TRBV6-3 to TRBJ2-3; 8 bases are shared with TRBD2. Per the germline V gene, CDR1 is MNHEY and CDR2 is SVGEGT. The CDR3 loop spans 15 amino acids. The junction had 6 bases not matched to a gene; V was cut back by 4 bases and J by 3 bases. CDR3 region: CASSSGTSQTDTQYF. CDR3 nucleotide sequence: TGTGCCAGCAGTTCCGGGACTAGTCAGACAGATACGCAGTATTTT.

The chain employs TRBV2 and TRBJ2-4; D is unresolved. The germline gives CDR1 SNHLY, CDR2 FYNNEI. Trimming stripped 3 bases from V and 10 bases from J, with 10 bases between. The CDR3 is 12 amino acids. In DNA form, the CDR3 reads TGTGCCAGCAGTGATGACAAAAGAATTCAGTACTTC. This gives the protein CASSDDKRIQYF.

There are many counts of this clonotype. The chain employs TRBV9 and TRBJ1-2; weak D call: TRBD1 (5 bases). Between the trimmed V and J ends, which lost 0 bases and 2 bases, there was a span of 14 bases. This CDR3 has 16 residues. Germline values: CDR1 SGDLS, CDR2 YYNGEE. CDR3 sequence reads: CASSVEPTVSNYGYTF. CDR3 nucleotides: TGTGCCAGCAGCGTAGAACCGACAGTAAGCAACTATGGCTACACCTTC.

This clonotype was counted many times. This rearrangement joins TRBV7-3 to TRBJ2-1; a possible D gene is TRBD2 (7 bases). From germline, CDR1 is SGHTA and CDR2 FQGTGA. Trimming removed 5 bases from V and 6 bases from J, with 14 bases in between. The CDR3 length is 14 residues. This CDR3 is CASSPRGGGNEQFF. The CDR3 DNA reads TGTGCCAGCAGCCCCCGGGGAGGGGGCAATGAGCAGTTCTTC.

This clonotype showed up many times. CDR3 nucleotide sequence: TGTGCCAGCGAGGGTTTTGGTTACAATGAGCAGTTCTTC. It codes for CASEGFGYNEQFF. The chain carries TRBV12-3 or TRBV12-4 and TRBJ2-1, with a tentative D call TRBD2 (5 bases). This CDR3 contains 13 residues. Trimming removed 8 bases from V and 4 bases from J, with 12 bases in between.